The clone carrying this TCR beta chain has at least ten counts. The data were obtained in a study of T cells after yellow fever vaccination. The ends lost 5 bases at V and 4 bases at J; junction bases unmatched: 15. Germline CDR1 SGHVS, CDR2 FNYEAQ. This CDR3 is 17 amino acids long. 5'RACE template switching generated TCR cDNA, adding a universal primer site and UMIs. TCRdb re-analysed the 5' RACE reads in MiXCR, keeping a single row per CDR3 protein. The data hold 300,000 or so distinct CDR3 sequences, with under 15% observed a single time. The chain couples TRBV7-6 to TRBJ2-3; 7 bases agree with TRBD1. Sample: CD4+ T cells sorted from PBMCs, taken 45 days after the yellow fever booster vaccination. The TCR was taken from a man aged 30 to 45 who received the YFV17D yellow fever vaccine. CDR3 nucleotides: TGTGCCAGCAGCCGGCCTAGGGGGCGAAGTGCCGCAGATACGCAGTATTTT. The encoded protein is CASSRPRGRSAADTQYF.